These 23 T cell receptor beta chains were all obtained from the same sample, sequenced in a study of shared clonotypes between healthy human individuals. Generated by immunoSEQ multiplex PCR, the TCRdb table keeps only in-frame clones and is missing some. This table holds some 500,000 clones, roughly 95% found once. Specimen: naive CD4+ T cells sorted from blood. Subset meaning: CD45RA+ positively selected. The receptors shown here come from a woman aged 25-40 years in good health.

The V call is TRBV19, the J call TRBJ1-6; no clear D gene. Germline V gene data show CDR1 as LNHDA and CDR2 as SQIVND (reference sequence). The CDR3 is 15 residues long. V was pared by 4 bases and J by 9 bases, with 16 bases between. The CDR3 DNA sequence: TGTGCCAGTAGTACGACTTTTCTTCTTGTTTCACCCCTCCACTTT. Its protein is CASSTTFLLVSPLHF.

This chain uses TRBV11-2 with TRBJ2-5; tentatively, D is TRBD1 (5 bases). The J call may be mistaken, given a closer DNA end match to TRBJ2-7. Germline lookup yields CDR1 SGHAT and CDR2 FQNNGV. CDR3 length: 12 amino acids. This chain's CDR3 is CASSQGVYEQYF. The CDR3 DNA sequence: TGTGCCAGCAGCCAAGGGGTCTACGAGCAGTACTTC.

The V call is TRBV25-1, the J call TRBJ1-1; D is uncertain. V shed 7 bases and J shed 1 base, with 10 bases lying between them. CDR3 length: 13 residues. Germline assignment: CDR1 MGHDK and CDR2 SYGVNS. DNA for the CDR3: TGTGCCAGCACCCCACGGGGGAACACTGAAGCTTTCTTT. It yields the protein CASTPRGNTEAFF.

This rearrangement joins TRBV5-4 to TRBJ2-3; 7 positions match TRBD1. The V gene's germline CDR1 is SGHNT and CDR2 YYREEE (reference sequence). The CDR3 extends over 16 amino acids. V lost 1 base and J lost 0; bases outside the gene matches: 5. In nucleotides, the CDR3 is TGTGCCAGCAGCTTGAACAGGGGCGCGAGCACAGATACGCAGTATTTT. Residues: CASSLNRGASTDTQYF.

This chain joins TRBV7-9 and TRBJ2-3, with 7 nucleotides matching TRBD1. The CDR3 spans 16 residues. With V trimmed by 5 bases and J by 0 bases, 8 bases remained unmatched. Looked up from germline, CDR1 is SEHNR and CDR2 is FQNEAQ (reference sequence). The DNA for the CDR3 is TGTGCCAGCAGCCAGGGGACAGCGAGTAGCACAGATACGCAGTATTTT. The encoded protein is CASSQGTASSTDTQYF.

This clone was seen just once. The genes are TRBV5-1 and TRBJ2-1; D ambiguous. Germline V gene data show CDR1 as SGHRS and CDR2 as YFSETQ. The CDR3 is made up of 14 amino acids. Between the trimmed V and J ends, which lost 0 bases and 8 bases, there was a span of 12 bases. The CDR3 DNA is TGCGCCAGCAGCTTGGCCTCAGACTTGCATGAGCAGTTCTTC. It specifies CASSLASDLHEQFF.

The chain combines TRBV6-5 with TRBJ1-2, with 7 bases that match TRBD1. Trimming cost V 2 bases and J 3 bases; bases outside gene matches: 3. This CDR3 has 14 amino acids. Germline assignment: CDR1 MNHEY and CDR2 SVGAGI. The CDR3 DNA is TGTGCCAGCAGTTACACCGACAGGGACTATGGCTACACCTTC. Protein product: CASSYTDRDYGYTF.

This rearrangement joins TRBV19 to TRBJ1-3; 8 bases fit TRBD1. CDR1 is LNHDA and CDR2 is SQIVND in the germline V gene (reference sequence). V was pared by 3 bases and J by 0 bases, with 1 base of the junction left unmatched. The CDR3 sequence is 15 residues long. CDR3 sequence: CASSIDRGSGNTIYF. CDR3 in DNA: TGTGCCAGTAGTATCGACAGGGGCTCTGGAAACACCATATATTTT.

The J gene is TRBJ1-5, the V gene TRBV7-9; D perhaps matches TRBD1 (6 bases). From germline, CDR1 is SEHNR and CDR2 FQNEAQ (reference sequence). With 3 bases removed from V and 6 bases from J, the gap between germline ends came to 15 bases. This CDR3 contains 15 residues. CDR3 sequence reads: CASSFGGLSGQPQHF. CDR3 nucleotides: TGTGCCAGCAGCTTCGGGGGGCTATCAGGTCAGCCCCAGCATTTT.

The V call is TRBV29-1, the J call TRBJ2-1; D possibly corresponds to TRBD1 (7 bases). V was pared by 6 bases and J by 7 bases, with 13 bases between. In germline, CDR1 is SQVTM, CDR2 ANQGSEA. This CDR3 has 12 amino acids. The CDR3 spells CSVTGAGNEQFF. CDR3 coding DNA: TGCAGCGTAACAGGGGCGGGGAATGAGCAGTTCTTC.

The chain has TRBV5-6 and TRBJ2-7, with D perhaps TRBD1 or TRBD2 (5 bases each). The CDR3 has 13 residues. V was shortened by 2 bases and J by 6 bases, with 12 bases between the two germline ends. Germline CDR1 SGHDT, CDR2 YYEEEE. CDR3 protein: CASSLLGEPEQYF. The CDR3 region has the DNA TGTGCCAGCAGCTTACTAGGGGAACCCGAGCAGTACTTC.

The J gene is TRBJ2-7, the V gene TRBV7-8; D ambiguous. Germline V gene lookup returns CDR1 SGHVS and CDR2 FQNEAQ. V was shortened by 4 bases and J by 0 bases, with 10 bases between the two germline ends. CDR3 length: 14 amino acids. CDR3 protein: CASSSFDPSYEQYF. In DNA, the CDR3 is TGTGCCAGCAGCTCCTTCGATCCCTCCTACGAGCAGTACTTC.

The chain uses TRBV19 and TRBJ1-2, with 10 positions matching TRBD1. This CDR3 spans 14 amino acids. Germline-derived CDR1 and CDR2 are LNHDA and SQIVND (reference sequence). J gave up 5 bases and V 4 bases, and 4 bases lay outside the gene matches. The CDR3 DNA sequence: TGTGCCAGTAGTAAAGAGGGACAGGGGTATGGCTACACCTTC. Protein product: CASSKEGQGYGYTF.

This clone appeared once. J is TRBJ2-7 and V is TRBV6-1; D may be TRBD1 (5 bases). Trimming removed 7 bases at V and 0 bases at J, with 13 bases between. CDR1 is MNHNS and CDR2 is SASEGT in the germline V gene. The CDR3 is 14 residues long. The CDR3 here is CASIQGPISYEQYF. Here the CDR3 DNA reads TGTGCCAGCATCCAGGGCCCGATCTCCTACGAGCAGTACTTC.

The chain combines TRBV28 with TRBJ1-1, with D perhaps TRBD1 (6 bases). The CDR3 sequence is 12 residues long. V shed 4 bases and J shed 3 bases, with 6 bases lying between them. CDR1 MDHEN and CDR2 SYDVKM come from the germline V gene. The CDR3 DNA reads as TGTGCCAGCAGTTCAGGGGACACTGAAGCTTTCTTT. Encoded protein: CASSSGDTEAFF.

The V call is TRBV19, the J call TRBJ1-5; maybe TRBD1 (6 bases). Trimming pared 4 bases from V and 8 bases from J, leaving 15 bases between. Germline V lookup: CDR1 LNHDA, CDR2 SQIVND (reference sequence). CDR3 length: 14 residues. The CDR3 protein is CASSTPQGEKPQHF. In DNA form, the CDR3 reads TGTGCCAGTAGTACCCCACAGGGAGAAAAGCCCCAGCATTTT.

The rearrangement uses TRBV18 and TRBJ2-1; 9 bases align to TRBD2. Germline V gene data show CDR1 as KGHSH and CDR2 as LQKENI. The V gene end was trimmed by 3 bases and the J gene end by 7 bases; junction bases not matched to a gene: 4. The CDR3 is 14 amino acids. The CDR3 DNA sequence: TGTGCCAGCTCACCTAGCGGGAGAGGGAATGAGCAGTTCTTC. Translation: CASSPSGRGNEQFF.

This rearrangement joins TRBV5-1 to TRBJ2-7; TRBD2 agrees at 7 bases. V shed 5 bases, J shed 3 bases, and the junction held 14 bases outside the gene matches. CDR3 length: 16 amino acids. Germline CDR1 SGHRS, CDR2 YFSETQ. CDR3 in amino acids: CASRPSPGGIDYEQYF. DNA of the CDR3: TGCGCCAGCAGACCATCCCCGGGGGGAATCGACTACGAGCAGTACTTC.

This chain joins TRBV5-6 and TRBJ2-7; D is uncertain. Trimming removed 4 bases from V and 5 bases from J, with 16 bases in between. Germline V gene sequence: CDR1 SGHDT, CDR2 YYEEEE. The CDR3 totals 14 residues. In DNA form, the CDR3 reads TGTGCCAGCAGCCCTCCGGGCCCAACCAACGAGCAGTACTTC. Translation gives CASSPPGPTNEQYF. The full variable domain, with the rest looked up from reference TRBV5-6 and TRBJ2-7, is DAGVTQSPTHLIKTRGQQVTLRCSPKSGHDTVSWYQQALGQGPQFIFQYYEEEERQRGNFPDRFSGHQFPNYSSELNVNALLLGDSALYLCASSPPGPTNEQYFGPGTRLTVT.

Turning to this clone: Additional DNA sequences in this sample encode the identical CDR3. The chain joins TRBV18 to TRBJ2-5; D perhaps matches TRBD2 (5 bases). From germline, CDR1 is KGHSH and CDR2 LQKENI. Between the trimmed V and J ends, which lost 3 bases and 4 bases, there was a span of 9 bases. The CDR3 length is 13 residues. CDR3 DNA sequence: TGTGCCAGCTCACCCCGCGAGGGAGAGACCCAGTACTTC. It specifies CASSPREGETQYF.

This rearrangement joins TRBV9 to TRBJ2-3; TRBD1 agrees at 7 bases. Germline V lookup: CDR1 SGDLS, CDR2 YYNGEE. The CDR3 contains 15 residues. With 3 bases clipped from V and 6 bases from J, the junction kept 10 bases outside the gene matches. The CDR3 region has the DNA TGTGCCAGCAGCGCCCGGGACAGCAGCGGCGATACGCAGTATTTT. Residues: CASSARDSSGDTQYF.

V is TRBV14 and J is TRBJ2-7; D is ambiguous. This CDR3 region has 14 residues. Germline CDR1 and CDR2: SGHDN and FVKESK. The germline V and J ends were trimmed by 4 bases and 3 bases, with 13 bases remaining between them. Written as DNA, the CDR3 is TGTGCCAGCAGCCCCCCCGGGCACATCTACGAGCAGTACTTC. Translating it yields CASSPPGHIYEQYF.

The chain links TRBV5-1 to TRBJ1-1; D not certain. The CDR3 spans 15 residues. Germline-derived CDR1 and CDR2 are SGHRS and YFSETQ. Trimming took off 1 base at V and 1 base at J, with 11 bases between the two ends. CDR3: CASSLFLGTNTEAFF. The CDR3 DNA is TGCGCCAGCAGCTTGTTTCTGGGTACGAACACTGAAGCTTTCTTT.